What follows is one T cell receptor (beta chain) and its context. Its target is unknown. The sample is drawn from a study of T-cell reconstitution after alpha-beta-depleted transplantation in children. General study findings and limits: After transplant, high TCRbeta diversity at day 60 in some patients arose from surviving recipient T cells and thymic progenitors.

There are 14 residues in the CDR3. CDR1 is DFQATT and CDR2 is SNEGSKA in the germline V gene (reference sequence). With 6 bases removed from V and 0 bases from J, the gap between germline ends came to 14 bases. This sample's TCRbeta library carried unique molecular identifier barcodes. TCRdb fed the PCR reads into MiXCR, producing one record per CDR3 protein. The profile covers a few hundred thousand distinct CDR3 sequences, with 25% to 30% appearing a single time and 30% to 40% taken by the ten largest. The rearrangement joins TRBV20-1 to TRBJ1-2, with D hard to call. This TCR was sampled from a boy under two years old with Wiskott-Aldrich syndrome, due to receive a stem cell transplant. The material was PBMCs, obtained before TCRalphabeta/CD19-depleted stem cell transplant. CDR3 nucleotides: TGCAGTGCCGAGAGGGCCGGGCCTAACTATGGCTACACCTTC. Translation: CSAERAGPNYGYTF.